This T cell receptor (beta chain) was found in a study of tumor-infiltrating lymphocytes in primary liver carcinoma. Study in general: Aged between 30 and 69 years, the patients were men and women. Samples yielded about 3.65 to 8 million productive TCRbeta reads, similar across tissue types.

With 2 bases clipped from V and 5 bases from J, the junction kept 13 bases outside the gene matches. Germline V gene lookup returns CDR1 SGHVS and CDR2 FQNEAQ. The CDR3 totals 17 residues. Making TCR beta cDNA involved 400 to 600 ng total RNA and a constant-region primer. Slightly modified ARM-PCR with three nested multiplex PCR rounds yielded TCR beta libraries. A C-beta reverse primer was combined with TRBV1-TRBV30 forward primers in the first two PCR rounds, and each round had around 11 cycles. Each CDR3 protein is one row after TCRdb ran MiXCR on the multiplex PCR reads. Of roughly 78,000 distinct CDR3 sequences in the sample, over 55% were seen once. In this sample, this clonotype turned up once. The conserved final phenylalanine or tryptophan is absent from the CDR3, which likely points to a read error. Unsorted bulk tissue (about 18-32 mg) underwent RNA and DNA co-extraction. Every single tumor sample held over 80% viable tumor cells.

The specimen sequenced was liver tumor tissue from sampling region 4. Subset defined: tumor region T4, right-lateral pole. This TCR was recovered from an older woman with primary liver carcinoma and hepatitis B virus infection. The chain has TRBV7-8 and TRBJ2-5; 8 nucleotides align to TRBD1. CDR3 protein: CASSLIIGQGAGETQYL. The CDR3 nucleotides are TGTGCCAGCAGCTTAATAATTGGGCAGGGGGCAGGGGAGACCCAGTACCTC.